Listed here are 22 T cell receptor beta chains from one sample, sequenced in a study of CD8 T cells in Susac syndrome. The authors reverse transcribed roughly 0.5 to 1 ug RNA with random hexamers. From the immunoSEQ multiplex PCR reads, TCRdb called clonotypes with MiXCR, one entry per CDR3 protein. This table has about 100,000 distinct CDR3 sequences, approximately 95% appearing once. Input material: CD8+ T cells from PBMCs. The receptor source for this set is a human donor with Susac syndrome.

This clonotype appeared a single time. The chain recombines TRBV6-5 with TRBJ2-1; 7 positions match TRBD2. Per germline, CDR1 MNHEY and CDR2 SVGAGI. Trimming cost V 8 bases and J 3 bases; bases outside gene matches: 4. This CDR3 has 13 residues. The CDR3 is CASGGEVYNEQFF. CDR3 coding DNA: TGTGCCAGCGGGGGGGAAGTCTACAATGAGCAGTTCTTC.

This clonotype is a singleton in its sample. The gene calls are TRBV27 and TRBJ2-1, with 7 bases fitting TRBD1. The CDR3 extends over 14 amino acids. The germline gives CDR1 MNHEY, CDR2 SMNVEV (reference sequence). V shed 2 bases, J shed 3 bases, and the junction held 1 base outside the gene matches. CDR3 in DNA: TGTGCCAGCAGTTTACAGGGGGTCTACAATGAGCAGTTCTTC. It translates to CASSLQGVYNEQFF.

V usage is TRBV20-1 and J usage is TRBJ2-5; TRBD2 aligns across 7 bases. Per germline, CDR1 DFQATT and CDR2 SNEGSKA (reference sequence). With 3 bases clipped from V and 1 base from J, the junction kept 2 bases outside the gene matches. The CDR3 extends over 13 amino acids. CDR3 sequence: CSARGLFQETQYF. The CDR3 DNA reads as TGCAGTGCTAGGGGACTATTCCAAGAGACCCAGTACTTC.

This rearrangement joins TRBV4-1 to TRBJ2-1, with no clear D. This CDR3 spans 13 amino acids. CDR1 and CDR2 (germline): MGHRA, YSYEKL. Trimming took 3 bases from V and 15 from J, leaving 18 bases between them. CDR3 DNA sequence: TGCGCCAGCAGCCAGGCACTGCTCACGGCGCGGTTCTTC. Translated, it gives CASSQALLTARFF.

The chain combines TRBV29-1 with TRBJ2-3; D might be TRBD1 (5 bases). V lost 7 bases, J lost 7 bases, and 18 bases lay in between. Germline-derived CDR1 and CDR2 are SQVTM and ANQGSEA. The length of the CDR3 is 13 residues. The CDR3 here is CSAPLIGAHTQYF. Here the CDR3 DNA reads TGCAGCGCTCCACTCATAGGGGCCCATACGCAGTATTTT.

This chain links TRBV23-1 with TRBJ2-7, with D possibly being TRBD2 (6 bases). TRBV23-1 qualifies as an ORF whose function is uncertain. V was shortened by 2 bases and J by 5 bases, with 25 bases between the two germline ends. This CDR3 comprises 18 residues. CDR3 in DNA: TGCGCCAGCAGTCAAGCCCCCTGGAGGGGAACCATCCCGGACGAGCAGTACTTC. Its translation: CASSQAPWRGTIPDEQYF.

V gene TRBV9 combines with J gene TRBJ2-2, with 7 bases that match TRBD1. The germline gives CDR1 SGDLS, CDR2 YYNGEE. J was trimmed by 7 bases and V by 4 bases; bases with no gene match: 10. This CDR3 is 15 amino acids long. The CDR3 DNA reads TGTGCCAGCAGCCTACGACAGGGCTGGATCGGGGAGCTGTTTTTT. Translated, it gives CASSLRQGWIGELFF.

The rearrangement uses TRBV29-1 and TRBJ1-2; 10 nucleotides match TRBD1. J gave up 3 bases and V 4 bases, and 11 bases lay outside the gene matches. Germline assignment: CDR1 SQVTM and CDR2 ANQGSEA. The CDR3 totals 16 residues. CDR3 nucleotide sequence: TGCAGCGTTGCCGGGTTGACAGGGGGCGCGGACTATGGCTACACCTTC. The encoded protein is CSVAGLTGGADYGYTF. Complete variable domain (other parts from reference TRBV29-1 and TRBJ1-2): SAVISQKPSRDICQRGTSLTIQCQVDSQVTMMFWYRQQPGQSLTLIATANQGSEATYESGFVIDKFPISRPNLTFSTLTVSNMSPEDSSIYLCSVAGLTGGADYGYTFGSGTRLTVV.

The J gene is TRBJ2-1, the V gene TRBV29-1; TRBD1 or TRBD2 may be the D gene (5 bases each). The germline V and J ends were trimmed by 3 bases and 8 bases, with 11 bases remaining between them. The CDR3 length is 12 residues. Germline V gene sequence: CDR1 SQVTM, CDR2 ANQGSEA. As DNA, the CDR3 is TGCAGCGTTGAGTGGGAGACAGATGAGCAGTTCTTC. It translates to CSVEWETDEQFF.

Here the CDR3 DNA reads TGTGCCAGCAGCCCACACATGGCGGGGGAGCAGTACTTC. It specifies CASSPHMAGEQYF. This chain links TRBV12-3 or TRBV12-4 with TRBJ2-7; possible D gene TRBD2, 6 bases. The germline V and J ends were trimmed by 6 bases and 7 bases, with 16 bases remaining between them. The CDR3 contains 13 residues.

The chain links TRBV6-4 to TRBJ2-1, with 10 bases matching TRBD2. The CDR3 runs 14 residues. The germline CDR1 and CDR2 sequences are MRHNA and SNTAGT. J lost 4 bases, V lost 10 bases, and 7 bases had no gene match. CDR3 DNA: TGTGCCATCCTTAGCGGGAGGAATTACAATGAGCAGTTCTTC. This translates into CAILSGRNYNEQFF.

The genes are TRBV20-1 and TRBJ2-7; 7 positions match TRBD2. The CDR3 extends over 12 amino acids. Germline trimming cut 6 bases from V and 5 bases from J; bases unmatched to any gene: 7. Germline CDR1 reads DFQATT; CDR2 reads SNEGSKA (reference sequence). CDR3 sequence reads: CSAGGMGNEQYF. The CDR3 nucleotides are TGCAGTGCGGGAGGGATGGGGAACGAGCAGTACTTC.

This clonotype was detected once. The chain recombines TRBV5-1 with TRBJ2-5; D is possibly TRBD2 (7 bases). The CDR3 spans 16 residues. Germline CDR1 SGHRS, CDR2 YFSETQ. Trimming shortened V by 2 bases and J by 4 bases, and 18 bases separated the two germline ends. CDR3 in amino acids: CASSLQPAGAGETQYF. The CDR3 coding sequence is TGCGCCAGCAGCTTACAACCTGCGGGGGCGGGAGAGACCCAGTACTTC.

CDR3 amino acids: CSAREQGVSSYEQYF. The CDR3 DNA follows: TGCAGTGCTAGAGAACAGGGGGTAAGCTCCTACGAGCAGTACTTC. V usage is TRBV20-1 and J usage is TRBJ2-7; 8 bases are shared with TRBD1. This CDR3 comprises 15 residues. Germline lookup yields CDR1 DFQATT and CDR2 SNEGSKA (reference sequence). The V segment lost 0 bases and the J segment 0 bases; nucleotides outside the gene matches: 4.

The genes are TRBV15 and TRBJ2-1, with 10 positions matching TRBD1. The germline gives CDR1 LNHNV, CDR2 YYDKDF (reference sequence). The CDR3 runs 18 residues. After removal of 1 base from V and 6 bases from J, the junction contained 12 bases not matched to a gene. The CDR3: CATSRVASTGGEINEQFF. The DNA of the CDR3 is TGTGCCACCAGCAGAGTAGCCTCGACAGGGGGCGAGATCAATGAGCAGTTCTTC.

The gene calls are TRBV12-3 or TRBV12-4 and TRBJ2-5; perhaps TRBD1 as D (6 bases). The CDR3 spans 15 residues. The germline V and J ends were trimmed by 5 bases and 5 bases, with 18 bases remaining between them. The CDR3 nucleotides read TGTGCCAGCAGTACCTCACGGGGACAAGAGGAGACCCAGTACTTC. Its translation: CASSTSRGQEETQYF.

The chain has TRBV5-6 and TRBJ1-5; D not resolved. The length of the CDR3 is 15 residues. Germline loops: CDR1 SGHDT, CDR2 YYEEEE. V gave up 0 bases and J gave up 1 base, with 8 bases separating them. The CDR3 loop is CASSLGQISNQPQHF. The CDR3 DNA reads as TGTGCCAGCAGCTTGGGGCAGATCAGCAATCAGCCCCAGCATTTT.

Here the CDR3 reads CATRDYSYNEQFF. In DNA, the CDR3 is TGTGCCACCAGAGACTACTCCTACAATGAGCAGTTCTTC. The rearrangement links TRBV15 to TRBJ2-1, with a possible D match to TRBD2 (5 bases). CDR1 is LNHNV and CDR2 is YYDKDF in the germline V gene (reference sequence). There are 13 residues in the CDR3. Trimming cost V 6 bases and J 0 bases, with 6 bases left between them.

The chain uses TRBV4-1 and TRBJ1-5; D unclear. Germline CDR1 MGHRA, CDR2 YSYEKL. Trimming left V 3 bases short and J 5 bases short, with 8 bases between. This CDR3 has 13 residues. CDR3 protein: CASSQTLYQPQHF. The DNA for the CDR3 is TGCGCCAGCAGCCAGACCCTTTATCAGCCCCAGCATTTT.

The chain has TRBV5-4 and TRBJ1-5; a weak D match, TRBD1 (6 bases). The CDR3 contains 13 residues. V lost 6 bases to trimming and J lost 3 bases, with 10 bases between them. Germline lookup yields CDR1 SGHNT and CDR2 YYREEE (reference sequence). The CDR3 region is CASNRQANQPQHF. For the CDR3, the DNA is TGTGCCAGCAACCGACAGGCCAATCAGCCCCAGCATTTT.

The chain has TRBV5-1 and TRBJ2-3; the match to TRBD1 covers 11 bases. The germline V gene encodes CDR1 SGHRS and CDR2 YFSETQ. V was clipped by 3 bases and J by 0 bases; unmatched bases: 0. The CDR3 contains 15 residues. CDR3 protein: CASSWTGGSTDTQYF. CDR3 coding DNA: TGCGCCAGCAGCTGGACAGGGGGCAGCACAGATACGCAGTATTTT. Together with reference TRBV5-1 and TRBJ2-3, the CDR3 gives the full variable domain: KAGVTQTPRYLIKTRGQQVTLSCSPISGHRSVSWYQQTPGQGLQFLFEYFSETQRNKGNFPGRFSGRQFSNSRSEMNVSTLELGDSALYLCASSWTGGSTDTQYFGPGTRLTVL.

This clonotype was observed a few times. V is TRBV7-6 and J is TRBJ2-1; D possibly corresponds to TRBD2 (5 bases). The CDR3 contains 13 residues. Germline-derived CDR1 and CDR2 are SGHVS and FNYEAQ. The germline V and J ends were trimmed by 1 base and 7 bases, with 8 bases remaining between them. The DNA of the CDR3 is TGTGCCAGCAGCTTAGGTTCGGGGAATGAGCAGTTCTTC. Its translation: CASSLGSGNEQFF.